This T cell receptor (beta chain) was captured by sequencing in a study of shared clonotypes between healthy human individuals. V lost 2 bases and J 0 bases, leaving 14 bases between the germline ends. Germline V gene data show CDR1 as MGHRA and CDR2 as YSYEKL. This CDR3 comprises 18 residues. Some clones are missing from TCRdb's copy, which holds only in-frame ones; the method was immunoSEQ multiplex PCR. The data hold over a million clones, with around 97% observed a single time. The TCR comes from a man under 40 in good health. The V call is TRBV4-1, the J call TRBJ2-6; D unclear. What was sequenced was naive CD4+ T cells sorted from blood. The subset here: CD45RA+ positively selected. The DNA for the CDR3 is TGCGCCAGCAGCCAATTCTTTTCGGGCGGCTCTGGGGCCAACGTCCTGACTTTC. It translates to CASSQFFSGGSGANVLTF.